This TCR beta chain was identified in a study of monozygotic twins with inflammatory bowel disease. Germline V gene lookup returns CDR1 MNHNS and CDR2 SASEGT. The CDR3 is 14 amino acids. Total RNA from whole blood was isolated with no T cell sorting. Template switching was used to attach UMIs, which incorporated a 6-nucleotide sample barcode. TCRdb re-called the 5' RACE reads, yielding one record per CDR3 amino acid sequence without DNA. The sample's table shows 200,000 to 250,000 distinct CDR3 sequences. V and J are TRBV6-1 and TRBJ2-2. Input material: blood. The receptor was isolated from a human donor with ulcerative colitis or Crohn's disease, or a healthy co-twin of an affected twin (not recorded which). The CDR3 loop reads CASSGVVDTGELFF.